A selection of T cell receptor beta chains follows, all from one sample in a study of shared clonotypes between healthy human individuals. Method: immunoSEQ multiplex PCR; TCRdb's copy keeps in-frame clones and lacks some. There are 2.3 million or so clones in the sample; more than 80% occur only once, and under 0.45% lies in the top ten. The sample consisted of naive CD4+ T cells from PBMCs. These receptor sequences come from a man aged 18 to 29 in good health. Some clones in this sample may be carry-over from other donors' samples. The CDR3 runs from the conserved cysteine through the conserved F or W. A D gene is named only where the DNA matches it firmly. A clone size is listed for some rows: how often the clone was seen (once, few, many), or a class if it is expanded.

V,size,D,J,length,DNA,CDR3
TRBV9,-,TRBD2,TRBJ2-7,14,TGTGCCAGCAGCCCCGGACTAGCGGCCTACGAGCAGTACTTC,CASSPGLAAYEQYF
TRBV25-1,once,-,TRBJ2-2,13,TGTGCCAGCAGTGTACCAGGCACCGGGGAGCTGTTTTTT,CASSVPGTGELFF
TRBV6-1,-,TRBD1,TRBJ1-4,13,TGTGCGGCGGAGGGGGCGCAAGAAGAAAAACTGTTTTTT,CAAEGAQEEKLFF
TRBV18,-,TRBD1,TRBJ1-5,17,TGTGCCAGCTCACCACCGGGGCAGCCAGGGGGAGGCCAGCCCCAGCATTTT,CASSPPGQPGGGQPQHF
TRBV5-4,-,-,TRBJ2-3,14,TGTGCCAGCAGCTTGGGACCCGGCACAGATACGCAGTATTTT,CASSLGPGTDTQYF
TRBV28,-,TRBD1,TRBJ1-4,16,TGTGCCAGCAGTGTCACGACAGGGGGGTTCGCAGAAAAACTGTTTTTT,CASSVTTGGFAEKLFF
TRBV5-8,-,-,TRBJ1-4,15,TGTGCCAGCACTCCGAGGGGGGGCCGCGGAGAAAAACTGTTTTTT,CASTPRGGRGEKLFF
TRBV5-1,-,TRBD1,TRBJ2-5,15,TGCGCCAGCGTACCCCTAGGGGGCTATGGAGAGACCCAGTACTTC,CASVPLGGYGETQYF
TRBV27,-,-,TRBJ1-1,14,TGTGCCAGCAGTTCCCCCCTGGGGGGGACTGAAGCTTTCTTT,CASSSPLGGTEAFF
TRBV4-1,few,TRBD1,TRBJ1-5,15,TGCGCCAGCAGCGCCCAACAGGGGTTCAATCAGCCCCAGCATTTT,CASSAQQGFNQPQHF
TRBV27,-,-,TRBJ1-1,15,TGTGCCAGCAGTTTATTTCCTACGGTGGACACTGAAGCTTTCTTT,CASSLFPTVDTEAFF
TRBV5-1,once,TRBD1,TRBJ2-2,15,TGCGCCAGCAGCTTAGTGCAGGGGGACCACCGGGAGCTGTTTTTT,CASSLVQGDHRELFF
TRBV5-6,-,TRBD1,TRBJ2-7,16,TGTGCCAGCAGCTGGGTGGGTCGGACAGGGGACTACGAGCAGTACTTC,CASSWVGRTGDYEQYF
TRBV6-1,-,-,TRBJ2-1,12,TGTGCCAGCAATGTTGGGGTGCTTGAGCAGTTCTTC,CASNVGVLEQFF
TRBV27,-,TRBD1,TRBJ1-5,19,TGTGCCAGCAGTTCCGGCCGGGACAGGGGGGGTTTTGAATATCAGCCCCAGCATTTT,CASSSGRDRGGFEYQPQHF
TRBV30,-,TRBD1,TRBJ1-5,15,TGTGCCTGGAGTACCGGGACAGCGAGCAATCAGCCCCAGCATTTT,CAWSTGTASNQPQHF
TRBV5-4,-,TRBD2,TRBJ2-4,15,TGTGCCAGCAGCTTGGCGGGAGGGCCGAACAACATTCAGTACTTC,CASSLAGGPNNIQYF
TRBV15,-,TRBD1,TRBJ1-2,16,TGTGCCACCAGCAGACCCGGGACAGACCTTAACTATGGCTACACCTTC,CATSRPGTDLNYGYTF
TRBV28,-,TRBD1,TRBJ1-1,14,TGTGCCAGCAGCCCGGGACAGGGATACACTGAAGCTTTCTTT,CASSPGQGYTEAFF
TRBV29-1,-,TRBD2,TRBJ2-7,14,TGCAGCGTTGTTAGCGGGAGGGCCGGGTACGAGCAGTACTTC,CSVVSGRAGYEQYF
TRBV7-6,-,-,TRBJ1-1,16,TGTGCCAGCAGCTTAGTTTCTGCCGGGCGGGGCCGTGAAGCTTTCTTT,CASSLVSAGRGREAFF
TRBV6-6,-,TRBD2,TRBJ2-2,16,TGTGCCAGCAGCCGGACTAGCGGGGCCAACACCGGGGAGCTGTTTTTT,CASSRTSGANTGELFF
TRBV18,-,TRBD1,TRBJ2-3,15,TGTGCCAGCTCACTTACAGGGGCGAACACAGATACGCAGTATTTT,CASSLTGANTDTQYF
TRBV9,-,-,TRBJ1-3,14,TGTGCCAGCAGCGCTGGGCAGGGGGGAAACACCATATATTTT,CASSAGQGGNTIYF
TRBV2,-,TRBD2,TRBJ2-1,15,TGTGCCATCCCACGACTAGCGGGCTCCTACAATGAGCAGTTCTTC,CAIPRLAGSYNEQFF
TRBV2,-,TRBD2,TRBJ2-5,18,TGTGCCAGCAAAAATCCCGGGACTAGCGGGCCCAAGGGGGAGACCCAGTACTTC,CASKNPGTSGPKGETQYF
TRBV6-5,-,TRBD2,TRBJ2-5,15,TGTGCCAGCACCGAACAAGGGAGGGGAAGGGGGACCCAGTACTTC,CASTEQGRGRGTQYF
TRBV19,-,-,TRBJ1-2,12,TGTGCCAGCACTAATCGTCAGGGAAACTACACCTTC,CASTNRQGNYTF
TRBV5-1,-,-,TRBJ1-4,15,TGCGCCAGCAGCCCCCTAGGGGGAGGAAGAGAAAAACTGTTTTTT,CASSPLGGGREKLFF
TRBV19,-,TRBD2,TRBJ2-1,15,TGTGCCAGTAGACTCGGACTAGCCCCCGCTGCCGAGCAGTTCTTC,CASRLGLAPAAEQFF
TRBV5-5,-,TRBD2,TRBJ2-7,16,TGTGCCAGCAGCTTTAGCCCGGGACTACTAAACTACGAGCAGTACTTC,CASSFSPGLLNYEQYF
TRBV5-4,-,-,TRBJ2-2,15,TGTGCCAGCAGCTTGGAGGGGACGAGGACCGGGGAGCTGTTTTTT,CASSLEGTRTGELFF
TRBV7-8,-,-,TRBJ2-1,13,TGTGCCAGCATGGGGCTTACATCCAATGAGCAGTTCTTC,CASMGLTSNEQFF
TRBV6-1,-,-,TRBJ2-5,12,TGTGCCAGCCTCAGGGTGCGGGAGACCCAGTACTTC,CASLRVRETQYF
TRBV5-1,-,TRBD1,TRBJ2-3,18,TGCGCCAGCAGCTGGATACCTGGGACAGGGGGCTTCACAGATACGCAGTATTTT,CASSWIPGTGGFTDTQYF
TRBV11-2,-,-,TRBJ2-7,15,TGTGCCAGCAGCTTAAGGGGGGACAGCATCTACGAGCAGTACTTC,CASSLRGDSIYEQYF
TRBV18,-,-,TRBJ1-1,15,TGTGCCAGCTCACAAGCGAAGGGAGGGGACACTGAAGCTTTCTTT,CASSQAKGGDTEAFF
TRBV2,-,TRBD1,TRBJ1-4,16,TGTGCCAGCAGTGAACGGCAGGGGGAAACTAATGAAAAACTGTTTTTT,CASSERQGETNEKLFF
TRBV6-5,-,-,TRBJ1-1,15,TGTGCCAGCAGAGAGGGGGGACGGCTGAACACTGAAGCTTTCTTT,CASREGGRLNTEAFF
TRBV10-3,-,-,TRBJ1-1,14,TGTGCCATCAGTGTACAGGGAATGAACACTGAAGCTTTCTTT,CAISVQGMNTEAFF
TRBV18,-,-,TRBJ1-1,13,TGTGCCAGCTCCCTAGCCCCCCGGGCTGAAGCTTTCTTT,CASSLAPRAEAFF
TRBV2,-,TRBD1,TRBJ1-4,15,TGTGCCAGCAGCCTGATGACAGGGGCGGGGGAAAAACTGTTTTTT,CASSLMTGAGEKLFF
TRBV11-3,-,TRBD1,TRBJ2-3,15,TGTGCCAGCAGCCCTGGACAGGTCGGGCCAGATACGCAGTATTTT,CASSPGQVGPDTQYF
TRBV9,-,TRBD2,TRBJ2-2,14,TGTGCCAGCAGCGGGACTAGCTCCACCGGGGAGCTGTTTTTT,CASSGTSSTGELFF
TRBV27,few,-,TRBJ1-2,16,TGTGCCAGCAGTCTAGTAGCTACAGGGACTAACTATGGCTACACCTTC,CASSLVATGTNYGYTF
TRBV28,-,-,TRBJ2-3,15,TGTGCCAGCAGTTTCGGAGGCCACGGGCTGGATACGCAGTATTTT,CASSFGGHGLDTQYF
TRBV14,-,TRBD2,TRBJ2-5,16,TGTGCCAGCAGCCAAGATGCGGGAGCCGGTTTAGAGACCCAGTACTTC,CASSQDAGAGLETQYF
TRBV9,-,-,TRBJ2-1,19,TGTGCCAGCAGCGTAGAGGAAAGGAAAGTGTGGGAATCGGACAATGAGCAGTTCTTC,CASSVEERKVWESDNEQFF
TRBV14,once,-,TRBJ2-7,15,TGTGCCAGCAGCCAAGATGGGTGGGGATTCTACGAGCAGTACTTC,CASSQDGWGFYEQYF
TRBV10-3,-,TRBD2,TRBJ2-7,15,TGTGCCATCAGTGAGGTACTAGCGAATACCTACGAGCAGTACTTC,CAISEVLANTYEQYF